This T cell receptor (beta chain) was captured in a study of blood T cell repertoires in COVID-19. About the research overall: Sites across the United States, Italy and Spain contributed samples from acute and convalescent COVID-19. Sources were T cells, B-cell-depleted T cells, or PBMCs; the material itself was cDNA or gDNA.

The CDR3 contains 13 residues. The germline CDR1 and CDR2 sequences are GTSNPN and SVGIG (reference sequence). V was cut by 0 bases and J by 2 bases, with 8 bases left in between. In the original processing: Amplified reference gene primers provided the basis for estimating nucleated cell counts. Method: immunoSEQ multiplex PCR; TCRdb's copy keeps in-frame clones and lacks some. V and J calls and clone size come straight from that table; D and trimming were deduced from the DNA. The data contain a few hundred thousand clones, 85% to 90% of them singletons. This clone appeared once. This chain uses TRBV30 with TRBJ2-7; D might be TRBD1 (5 bases). The specimen was peripheral blood. The receptor comes from a human donor in a cohort sampled during active COVID-19. The CDR3 DNA sequence: TGTGCCTGGAGTGTGGACAACACCTACGAGCAGTACTTC. This translates into CAWSVDNTYEQYF.